A selection of T cell receptor beta chains follows, all from one sample in a study of T cell responses to AZD1222 COVID-19 vaccine. Some clones are missing from TCRdb's copy, which holds only in-frame ones; the method was immunoSEQ multiplex PCR. The sample has around 130,000 clones; about 90% are singletons. The sample was peripheral blood, taken 28 days after the second dose of the MenACWY control vaccine. These receptors were obtained from an adult who received the MenACWY meningococcal vaccine as a control. Both conserved end residues are trimmed from each CDR3. Each record gives: V gene, J gene, CDR3 protein.

TRBV7-2	TRBJ2-5	ASSLVAGGQETQY
TRBV5-4	TRBJ2-3	ASSLEGGRITDTQY
TRBV29-1	TRBJ2-5	SVTGTGGETQY
TRBV19	TRBJ2-4	ASSNRGTGGGLPY
TRBV28	TRBJ2-5	ASRSDPPTQY
TRBV3-1/TRBV3-2	TRBJ1-2	ASSQVPGNYGYT
TRBV5-4	TRBJ1-1	ASSPRDTGTEAF
TRBV7-9	TRBJ1-1	ASSHDRGNLNTEAF
TRBV3-1/TRBV3-2	TRBJ1-1	ASSQKTGMNTEAF
TRBV5-1	TRBJ1-3	ASSFGSPNSGNTIY
TRBV5-1	TRBJ1-4	ASSILGTSATNEKLF
TRBV7-2	TRBJ1-3	ASSLQGGSGNTIY
TRBV9	TRBJ2-5	ASSVRDRGFRETQY
TRBV18	TRBJ2-4	ASSSDRVKNIQY
TRBV18	TRBJ1-2	ASSPTGPNYGYT
TRBV6-5	TRBJ2-1	ASSYVGSSVYNEQF
TRBV5-1	TRBJ1-1	ASSLVDRRSTEAF
TRBV28	TRBJ1-2	ASTEGTAGSLNGYT
TRBV5-6	TRBJ1-2	ASSSGVDGYT
TRBV29-1	TRBJ2-3	SVDGVYTQY
TRBV19	TRBJ2-3	ASRLLGGGLDTQY
TRBV6-6	TRBJ2-7	ASSHMSNSYEQY
TRBV7-9	TRBJ1-5	ASSFLGRVPNQPQH
TRBV9	TRBJ1-6	ASSTEGQGSSPLH
TRBV11-1	TRBJ2-3	ASSLVGVTDTQY
TRBV4-3	TRBJ1-2	ASSQDTGASNYGYT
TRBV5-1	TRBJ2-5	ASNRLGVKETQY
TRBV28	TRBJ2-7	ASTIQSRGLHGQY
TRBV6-5	TRBJ1-2	ASSSPQPGTEGYT
TRBV21-1	TRBJ2-1	ASSKRDVRSSYNEQF
TRBV2	TRBJ2-1	ASGKGGNNEQF
TRBV12-5	TRBJ2-1	ASARGDYNEQF
TRBV2	TRBJ2-7	ASSEDGYSYEQY